The 31 T cell receptor beta chains reported below all come from one sample, sequenced in a study of T cell repertoires in ileal Crohn's disease. Sequenced by immunoSEQ multiplex PCR; TCRdb stores in-frame clones only, minus some. This sample has thousands of clones, with less than 85% found just once. Sample: ileal tissue. These receptors all come from an adult with Crohn's disease.

The J gene is TRBJ2-7, the V gene TRBV5-4; D is perhaps TRBD1 (5 bases). The germline V gene has CDR1 SGHNT and CDR2 YYREEE (reference sequence). The germline V and J ends were trimmed by 3 bases and 2 bases, with 9 bases remaining between them. This CDR3 is built from 13 residues. The DNA for the CDR3 is TGTGCCAGCAGCTGGGGCACCACCTACGAGCAGTACTTC. It is translated as CASSWGTTYEQYF. The full variable domain, in which reference TRBV5-4 and TRBJ2-7 provide the parts outside the CDR3, is ETGVTQSPTHLIKTRGQQVTLRCSSQSGHNTVSWYQQALGQGPQFIFQYYREEENGRGNFPPRFSGLQFPNYSSELNVNALELDDSALYLCASSWGTTYEQYFGPGTRLTVT.

This chain uses TRBV7-8 with TRBJ2-1, with TRBD2 matching 9 bases. Germline CDR1 SGHVS, CDR2 FQNEAQ. V was pared by 0 bases and J by 0 bases, with 6 bases of the junction left unmatched. This CDR3 contains 18 residues. The CDR3 region has the DNA TGTGCCAGCAGCTTAGCGGGACTAGCTCTCCGCTCCTACAATGAGCAGTTCTTC. It encodes CASSLAGLALRSYNEQFF.

V gene TRBV7-9 combines with J gene TRBJ2-1, with unresolved D. V shed 3 bases and J shed 0 bases, with 6 bases lying between them. CDR1 and CDR2 (germline): SEHNR, FQNEAQ (reference sequence). This CDR3 has 14 residues. The CDR3 region is CASSFEISYNEQFF. The DNA of the CDR3 is TGTGCCAGCAGCTTCGAGATCTCCTACAATGAGCAGTTCTTC.

The chain combines TRBV28 with TRBJ1-1; D is unclear. The V end was cut by 11 bases, the J end by 0 bases, with 13 bases between. The V gene's germline CDR1 is MDHEN and CDR2 SYDVKM. The CDR3 sequence is 13 residues long. The CDR3 nucleotides are TGTGCCCTACGCGGAAACATGAACACTGAAGCTTTCTTT. It codes for CALRGNMNTEAFF.

A few counts support this clone. CDR3 sequence reads: CASSRVSSYNEQFF. The DNA of the CDR3 is TGTGCCAGCAGCCGGGTTAGCTCCTACAATGAGCAGTTCTTC. This rearrangement joins TRBV7-2 to TRBJ2-1; D is uncertain. This CDR3 region has 14 residues. V dropped 5 bases and J dropped 0 bases, with 8 bases sitting between them. The germline gives CDR1 SGHTA, CDR2 FQGNSA.

V and J are TRBV4-3 and TRBJ1-2; 8 bases are shared with TRBD1. CDR3 size: 15 residues. The germline V gene encodes CDR1 LGHNA and CDR2 YSLEER. After removal of 0 bases from V and 5 bases from J, the junction contained 5 bases not matched to a gene. The CDR3 spells CASSQDTGGRYGYTF. CDR3 DNA sequence: TGCGCCAGCAGCCAAGATACAGGGGGTAGATATGGCTACACCTTC.

Only one count was recorded for this clone. The V call is TRBV6-1, the J call TRBJ1-6; TRBD1 agrees at 9 bases. V shed 6 bases, J shed 7 bases, and the junction held 7 bases outside the gene matches. Looked up from germline, CDR1 is MNHNS and CDR2 is SASEGT. The CDR3 runs 15 residues. CDR3 in DNA: TGTGCCAGCAGCCCGCCAGGACAGGGGAATTCACCCCTCCACTTT. Its protein product is CASSPPGQGNSPLHF.

The chain uses TRBV7-8 and TRBJ2-5; D is perhaps TRBD1 (6 bases). The CDR3 has 15 residues. The germline V gene encodes CDR1 SGHVS and CDR2 FQNEAQ. V was trimmed by 1 base and J by 4 bases, leaving 13 bases between them. The CDR3 DNA reads TGTGCCAGCAGCTTAGAAATCAGGGGAGTAGAGACCCAGTACTTC. Translating gives CASSLEIRGVETQYF.

The CDR3 is CASSQDNRVPGNTIYF. In DNA form, the CDR3 reads TGTGCCAGCAGCCAAGATAACAGGGTGCCCGGAAACACCATATATTTT. The J gene is TRBJ1-3, the V gene TRBV4-2; D is perhaps TRBD1 (6 bases). This CDR3 is built from 16 residues. Germline V gene lookup returns CDR1 LGHNA and CDR2 YNFKEQ. Deletions cut 0 bases from V and 4 bases from J, with 13 bases between.

The chain joins TRBV7-2 to TRBJ1-5; 9 bases map to TRBD1. Unmatched junction bases numbered 6, after V lost 2 bases and J lost 4 bases. The germline gives CDR1 SGHTA, CDR2 FQGNSA. CDR3 length: 16 residues. The CDR3 region has the DNA TGTGCCAGCAGCTTAACAGGGGGCGCCCCGAATCAGCCCCAGCATTTT. Translation: CASSLTGGAPNQPQHF.

V gene TRBV5-1 combines with J gene TRBJ1-1; 7 positions agree with TRBD1. Germline loops: CDR1 SGHRS, CDR2 YFSETQ. The length of the CDR3 is 14 residues. The junction had 13 bases not matched to a gene; V was cut back by 9 bases and J by 5 bases. In DNA, the CDR3 is TGCGCCACCAGAGACAGGGTGAAAAATACTGAAGCTTTCTTT. Translation: CATRDRVKNTEAFF.

The chain carries TRBV6-1 and TRBJ1-2, with 7 bases identical to TRBD1. CDR1 and CDR2 from the germline V gene are MNHNS and SASEGT. J gave up 0 bases and V 8 bases, and 6 bases lay outside the gene matches. The length of the CDR3 is 14 residues. The CDR3 sequence is CASGSDRSNYGYTF. CDR3 nucleotides: TGTGCCAGCGGCTCGGACAGGTCTAACTATGGCTACACCTTC.

This clone was recorded only once. This chain joins TRBV7-3 and TRBJ2-1; 8 bases are a match to TRBD2. The germline V gene encodes CDR1 SGHTA and CDR2 FQGTGA. J lost 3 bases, V lost 5 bases, and 6 bases had no gene match. This CDR3 has 15 residues. The CDR3 is CASSPLAGSYNEQFF. The CDR3 DNA follows: TGTGCCAGCAGCCCATTAGCGGGGAGCTACAATGAGCAGTTCTTC.

The rearrangement uses TRBV19 and TRBJ2-3, with 9 bases lining up with TRBD1. The CDR3 runs 16 residues. Germline CDR1 is LNHDA and CDR2 is SQIVND (reference sequence). J was trimmed by 4 bases and V by 6 bases; bases with no gene match: 11. CDR3 coding DNA: TGTGCCAGTAGAGACGCCGGGACAGGGTACCCAGATACGCAGTATTTT. Its translation is CASRDAGTGYPDTQYF.

This rearrangement joins TRBV11-1 to TRBJ1-1; unclear D gene. The germline CDR1 and CDR2 sequences are SGHAT and FQDESV (reference sequence). The CDR3 loop spans 13 amino acids. V lost 5 bases, J lost 1 base, and 8 bases lay in between. This chain's CDR3 is CASSPRPNTEAFF. CDR3 in DNA: TGTGCCAGCAGCCCTAGGCCGAACACTGAAGCTTTCTTT.

The V call is TRBV7-3, the J call TRBJ2-6; tentatively, D is TRBD2 (6 bases). Trimming shortened V by 4 bases and J by 2 bases, and 9 bases separated the two germline ends. Germline CDR1 and CDR2: SGHTA and FQGTGA. The CDR3 extends over 15 amino acids. CDR3 sequence (DNA): TGTGCCAGCAGCTCCGGGGGTGCTGGGGCCAACGTCCTGACTTTC. It encodes CASSSGGAGANVLTF.

Comment on this clone: This same CDR3 is encoded by further DNA sequences in the sample. The chain recombines TRBV27 with TRBJ2-1; 7 nucleotides match TRBD2. Germline CDR1 is MNHEY and CDR2 is SMNVEV (reference sequence). This CDR3 spans 14 amino acids. V gave up 8 bases and J gave up 0 bases; unmatched junction bases: 4. CDR3 in amino acids: CASRGGSSYNEQFF. The DNA for the CDR3 is TGTGCCAGCCGGGGCGGGAGCTCCTACAATGAGCAGTTCTTC.

V is TRBV5-6 and J is TRBJ2-1; perhaps TRBD2 as D (7 bases). Trimming cost V 0 bases and J 6 bases, with 10 bases left between them. The V gene's germline CDR1 is SGHDT and CDR2 YYEEEE. The CDR3 contains 14 residues. Here the CDR3 DNA reads TGTGCCAGCAGCTTGGCGGGGGGCCCCAATGAGCAGTTCTTC. Its protein product is CASSLAGGPNEQFF.

The genes are TRBV6-1 and TRBJ1-1; D not resolved. The CDR3 covers 12 residues. CDR1 and CDR2 (germline): MNHNS, SASEGT. V shed 6 bases and J shed 7 bases, with 12 bases lying between them. The CDR3, as DNA: TGTGCCAGCAGGATCATCAGTAATGAAGCTTTCTTT. It specifies CASRIISNEAFF.

This chain links TRBV27 with TRBJ2-1, with D perhaps matching TRBD2 (6 bases). V dropped 7 bases and J dropped 7 bases, with 14 bases sitting between them. The germline V gene encodes CDR1 MNHEY and CDR2 SMNVEV (reference sequence). This CDR3 is 13 amino acids long. This CDR3 is CASTGGSRNEQFF. The CDR3 DNA sequence: TGTGCCAGCACCGGAGGGTCTAGGAATGAGCAGTTCTTC.

The V gene is TRBV15, the J gene TRBJ2-7; D is perhaps TRBD1 (7 bases). The germline V gene has CDR1 LNHNV and CDR2 YYDKDF (reference sequence). The V gene lost 5 bases and the J gene lost 2 bases, with 16 bases spanning the gap. This CDR3 contains 15 residues. The CDR3 DNA reads TGTGCCACCAGCGAGGGGGCGGGGACGGCCTACGAGCAGTACTTC. This translates into CATSEGAGTAYEQYF.

The V and J genes are TRBV7-9 and TRBJ2-2, with 8 positions matching TRBD2. CDR3 length: 13 amino acids. With 3 bases clipped from V and 7 bases from J, the junction kept 1 base outside the gene matches. Germline CDR1 SEHNR, CDR2 FQNEAQ (reference sequence). The CDR3, as DNA: TGTGCCAGCAGCTTCGCGGGAGGCGGGGAGCTGTTTTTT. Amino acid sequence: CASSFAGGGELFF.

The J gene is TRBJ2-7, the V gene TRBV10-3, with TRBD2 identical over 10 bases. V lost 2 bases, J lost 3 bases, and 4 bases stayed unmatched. The germline CDR1 and CDR2 sequences are ENHRY and SYGVKD. The CDR3 contains 15 residues. CDR3 sequence: CAISEVAGGLYEQYF. The CDR3 nucleotides are TGTGCCATCAGTGAGGTAGCGGGAGGTCTCTACGAGCAGTACTTC.

This chain joins TRBV28 and TRBJ2-1; 9 nucleotides agree with TRBD2. Unmatched junction bases numbered 9, after V lost 6 bases and J lost 0 bases. Germline-derived CDR1 and CDR2 are MDHEN and SYDVKM. The CDR3 has 17 residues. The CDR3 coding sequence is TGTGCCAGCAGACCTACTAGCGGGTTATCCTCCTACAATGAGCAGTTCTTC. This sequence encodes CASRPTSGLSSYNEQFF.

This chain uses TRBV7-9 with TRBJ1-3; 7 nucleotides align to TRBD1. Unmatched junction bases numbered 5, after V lost 3 bases and J lost 0 bases. There are 16 residues in the CDR3. Germline CDR1 and CDR2: SEHNR and FQNEAQ (reference sequence). The DNA for the CDR3 is TGTGCCAGCAGCTTGGGACAGCCAAACTCTGGAAACACCATATATTTT. This codes for CASSLGQPNSGNTIYF.

This clone was counted between two and nine times. The chain joins TRBV27 to TRBJ1-1; no clear D gene. The CDR3 contains 13 residues. Germline CDR1 MNHEY, CDR2 SMNVEV (reference sequence). Deletions cut 2 bases from V and 5 bases from J, with 9 bases between. In nucleotides, the CDR3 is TGTGCCAGCAGTTTAGCGGGGTTAACTGAAGCTTTCTTT. This translates into CASSLAGLTEAFF.

The chain employs TRBV7-2 and TRBJ2-7; D may be TRBD1 (6 bases). Trimming shortened V by 7 bases and J by 6 bases, and 19 bases separated the two germline ends. Germline V gene lookup returns CDR1 SGHTA and CDR2 FQGNSA. CDR3 length equals 14 residues. CDR3: CASKITGQIGEQYF. The CDR3, as DNA: TGTGCCAGCAAAATTACAGGGCAGATCGGCGAGCAGTACTTC.

This clone was seen a handful of times. The chain's CDR3 is CASSLLGSGSTSYNEQFF. CDR3 in DNA: TGTGCCAGCAGCCTGCTGGGGAGCGGCAGTACATCCTACAATGAGCAGTTCTTC. The chain uses TRBV11-2 and TRBJ2-1; D possibly corresponds to TRBD2 (5 bases). CDR3 length: 18 amino acids. CDR1 and CDR2 from the germline V gene are SGHAT and FQNNGV. Trimming left V 5 bases short and J 1 base short, with 21 bases between.

V gene TRBV11-2 combines with J gene TRBJ2-2; TRBD2 matches 7 bases. Germline CDR1 and CDR2: SGHAT and FQNNGV. The CDR3 sequence is 15 residues long. V lost 4 bases, J lost 0 bases, and 2 bases stayed unmatched. Here the CDR3 reads CASSSGTTNTGELFF. CDR3 nucleotide sequence: TGTGCCAGCAGCTCCGGGACTACGAACACCGGGGAGCTGTTTTTT.

Regarding this clone: This CDR3 is also generated by other DNA sequences in the sample. This chain connects TRBV2 to TRBJ2-3, with D perhaps matching TRBD2 (5 bases). The germline CDR1 and CDR2 sequences are SNHLY and FYNNEI. V dropped 6 bases and J dropped 2 bases, with 12 bases sitting between them. This CDR3 region has 14 residues. This CDR3 reads CASRGGGLTDTQYF. DNA of the CDR3: TGTGCCAGCAGGGGCGGCGGGCTCACAGATACGCAGTATTTT.

This clone turned up a few times. The chain combines TRBV7-2 with TRBJ1-2; D gene ambiguous. The V end was cut by 8 bases, the J end by 4 bases, with 11 bases between. CDR1 SGHTA and CDR2 FQGNSA come from the germline V gene. The CDR3 spans 12 residues. CDR3 sequence reads: CASAPPGYGYTF. CDR3 in DNA: TGTGCCAGCGCCCCCCCAGGCTATGGCTACACCTTC.